Shown below are 25 T cell receptor beta chains from a single sample sequenced in a study of cytomegalovirus exposure and HLA in healthy donors. Some clones are missing from TCRdb's copy, which holds only in-frame ones; the method was immunoSEQ multiplex PCR. The sample has 55,000 to 80,000 clones, roughly 94% seen once. Sequenced: PBMCs. These receptors originate from a man between 18 and 29 years old in good health and CMV-seropositive.

This clone has just one count. This sequence joins TRBV7-3 and TRBJ1-3, with D maybe TRBD1 (5 bases). The V end was cut by 6 bases, the J end by 2 bases, with 11 bases between. Germline V gene sequence: CDR1 SGHTA, CDR2 FQGTGA. The CDR3 runs 14 residues. In DNA form, the CDR3 reads TGTGCCAGCAGTTCCGGGGGGGCTGGAAACACCATATATTTT. This sequence encodes CASSSGGAGNTIYF.

The chain is built from TRBV28 and TRBJ1-4, with 8 positions matching TRBD1. This CDR3 comprises 14 residues. Germline CDR1 MDHEN, CDR2 SYDVKM. J gave up 2 bases and V 7 bases, and 3 bases lay outside the gene matches. The CDR3 DNA follows: TGTGCCAGCAACAGACAGGGGACTAATGAAAAACTGTTTTTT. This codes for CASNRQGTNEKLFF. The variable domain in full, with the rest retrieved from reference TRBV28 and TRBJ1-4, is DVKVTQSSRYLVKRTGEKVFLECVQDMDHENMFWYRQDPGLGLRLIYFSYDVKMKEKGDIPEGYSVSREKKERFSLILESASTNQTSMYLCASNRQGTNEKLFFGSGTQLSVL.

V is TRBV5-6 and J is TRBJ2-5; 8 bases line up with TRBD2. Germline lookup yields CDR1 SGHDT and CDR2 YYEEEE. The CDR3 length is 14 residues. The V and J ends lost 3 bases and 5 bases, in that order; junction bases with no gene match: 6. The CDR3 DNA sequence: TGTGCCAGCAGCTCGGGACTAGGTGGCGAGACCCAGTACTTC. This sequence encodes CASSSGLGGETQYF.

The chain employs TRBV11-2 and TRBJ1-2, with 7 nucleotides matching TRBD1. Germline V CDR1 and CDR2: SGHAT, FQNNGV. With V trimmed by 2 bases and J by 5 bases, 5 bases remained unmatched. The CDR3 runs to 14 residues. In DNA, the CDR3 is TGTGCCAGCAGCTTAATAGGGGGCGCTTATGGCTACACCTTC. This translates into CASSLIGGAYGYTF.

Only a few counts were recorded for this clone. The rearrangement joins TRBV6-5 to TRBJ2-1; D possibly corresponds to TRBD1 (5 bases). V was cut by 4 bases and J by 1 base, with 14 bases left in between. The CDR3 has 16 residues. From germline, CDR1 is MNHEY and CDR2 SVGAGI. Here the CDR3 DNA reads TGTGCCAGCAGTTGGGGCTACATACAATCCTACAATGAGCAGTTCTTC. Translated: CASSWGYIQSYNEQFF.

V usage is TRBV28 and J usage is TRBJ2-7; 14 nucleotides agree with TRBD2. There are 18 residues in the CDR3. Trimming cost V 6 bases and J 4 bases; bases outside gene matches: 14. The V gene's germline CDR1 is MDHEN and CDR2 SYDVKM. In DNA, the CDR3 is TGTGCCAGCAGACTACGCCCCGGGACTAGCGGGAGCTGGTACGAGCAGTACTTC. It encodes CASRLRPGTSGSWYEQYF. The full variable domain, completed using reference TRBV28 and TRBJ2-7, is DVKVTQSSRYLVKRTGEKVFLECVQDMDHENMFWYRQDPGLGLRLIYFSYDVKMKEKGDIPEGYSVSREKKERFSLILESASTNQTSMYLCASRLRPGTSGSWYEQYFGPGTRLTVT.

The J gene is TRBJ1-3, the V gene TRBV11-3; no reliable D call. Trimming removed 2 bases from V and 0 bases from J, with 11 bases in between. The CDR3 runs 16 residues. Germline CDR1 and CDR2: SGHNT and YENEEA. CDR3 sequence reads: CASSLSSESSGNTIYF. CDR3 bases: TGTGCCAGCAGCTTATCGAGTGAGAGCTCTGGAAACACCATATATTTT.

The chain recombines TRBV5-1 with TRBJ2-2, with a weak D call TRBD2 (5 bases). CDR3 length: 17 residues. The V gene's germline CDR1 is SGHRS and CDR2 YFSETQ. V lost 0 bases and J lost 1, with 13 bases in between. The chain's CDR3 is CASSLGRGAVNTGELFF. In DNA form, the CDR3 reads TGCGCCAGCAGCTTGGGACGGGGAGCGGTGAACACCGGGGAGCTGTTTTTT.

This chain links TRBV11-2 with TRBJ1-4; no definite D call. The CDR3 spans 16 residues. Germline loops: CDR1 SGHAT, CDR2 FQNNGV. V lost 0 bases and J 0 bases, leaving 8 bases between the germline ends. The CDR3, as DNA: TGTGCCAGCAGCTTAGAAGCCAGCGCAACTAATGAAAAACTGTTTTTT. As protein: CASSLEASATNEKLFF.

This sequence joins TRBV5-1 and TRBJ2-7, with 10 bases matching TRBD2. Germline V gene data show CDR1 as SGHRS and CDR2 as YFSETQ. With V trimmed by 2 bases and J by 2 bases, 1 base remained unmatched. The length of the CDR3 is 14 residues. The CDR3 nucleotides read TGCGCCAGCAGCTTAGCGGGAGGGCCCTACGAGCAGTACTTC. Translation gives CASSLAGGPYEQYF. The full variable domain, with the rest looked up from reference TRBV5-1 and TRBJ2-7, is KAGVTQTPRYLIKTRGQQVTLSCSPISGHRSVSWYQQTPGQGLQFLFEYFSETQRNKGNFPGRFSGRQFSNSRSEMNVSTLELGDSALYLCASSLAGGPYEQYFGPGTRLTVT.

V usage is TRBV4-2 and J usage is TRBJ1-3; D might be TRBD1 (6 bases). The ends were cut back, 0 bases at V and 4 bases at J, with 10 bases in the middle. CDR1 LGHNA and CDR2 YNFKEQ come from the germline V gene. This CDR3 spans 15 amino acids. The CDR3 here is CASSQDGGAGNTIYF. The DNA for the CDR3 is TGTGCCAGCAGCCAAGATGGGGGCGCGGGAAACACCATATATTTT.

This chain connects TRBV28 to TRBJ2-1, with 9 bases matching TRBD1. The trim removed 1 base at V and 4 bases at J, leaving 11 bases unmatched. The CDR3 is 18 amino acids. Germline loops: CDR1 MDHEN, CDR2 SYDVKM. DNA of the CDR3: TGTGCCAGCAGTTTATATGTCCCAGGGGACAGGGCATACAATGAGCAGTTCTTC. Translated, it gives CASSLYVPGDRAYNEQFF.

A few counts support this clone. The chain employs TRBV5-6 and TRBJ1-1; 7 bases line up with TRBD1. Germline values: CDR1 SGHDT, CDR2 YYEEEE. The CDR3 spans 18 residues. Trimming at V came to 2 bases and at J to 0 bases, leaving 13 bases not matched to a gene. The DNA of the CDR3 is TGTGCCAGCAGCTTAGACAGGGAAAAAAACTCCATGAACACTGAAGCTTTCTTT. Its protein product is CASSLDREKNSMNTEAFF.

This clone came up once. The V and J genes are TRBV11-2 and TRBJ1-5; D call uncertain. Germline V gives CDR1 SGHAT, CDR2 FQNNGV. The CDR3 is made up of 12 amino acids. The V and J ends lost 2 bases and 8 bases respectively, with 7 bases between them. CDR3 region: CASSLLGEPQHF. The CDR3, as DNA: TGTGCCAGCAGCTTATTGGGAGAGCCCCAGCATTTT.

This clone was seen only once. The chain has TRBV28 and TRBJ2-1; tentative D call: TRBD1 (5 bases). This CDR3 is built from 14 residues. The V gene lost 7 bases and the J gene lost 3 bases, with 13 bases spanning the gap. Germline lookup yields CDR1 MDHEN and CDR2 SYDVKM. Here the CDR3 DNA reads TGTGCCAGCACGGACATTTACATCTACAATGAGCAGTTCTTC. It yields the protein CASTDIYIYNEQFF.

This chain uses TRBV4-1 with TRBJ2-1; no reliable D call. V dropped 7 bases and J dropped 7 bases, with 8 bases sitting between them. Per the germline V gene, CDR1 is MGHRA and CDR2 is YSYEKL. CDR3 length: 11 amino acids. CDR3 loop: CASKPKNEQFF. CDR3 sequence (DNA): TGCGCCAGCAAGCCAAAGAATGAGCAGTTCTTC.

The chain employs TRBV21-1 and TRBJ2-1; the tabulated D call, TRBD2, remains unverified against the DNA. TRBV21-1 represents a pseudogene. This CDR3 comprises 14 residues. The CDR3, as DNA: TGTGCCAGCAGCGGGACTAGCGGGAGTCATGAGCAGTTCTTC. Translating gives CASSGTSGSHEQFF.

The rearrangement links TRBV5-1 to TRBJ2-1; weak D call: TRBD2 (5 bases). This CDR3 spans 13 amino acids. V gave up 4 bases and J gave up 7 bases, with 12 bases separating them. CDR1 is SGHRS, CDR2 YFSETQ, per germline. The CDR3 here is CASSLGPGNEQFF. CDR3 bases: TGCGCCAGCAGCCTAGGTCCGGGAAATGAGCAGTTCTTC.

This chain uses TRBV5-6 with TRBJ2-2; possible D gene TRBD1, 6 bases. Trimming removed 2 bases from V and 0 bases from J, with 11 bases in between. Germline values: CDR1 SGHDT, CDR2 YYEEEE. CDR3 length: 16 amino acids. This CDR3 is CASSLTTGSNTGELFF. CDR3 in DNA: TGTGCCAGCAGCTTAACTACAGGGTCGAACACCGGGGAGCTGTTTTTT. Supplemented by reference TRBV5-6 and TRBJ2-2, the full variable domain reads DAGVTQSPTHLIKTRGQQVTLRCSPKSGHDTVSWYQQALGQGPQFIFQYYEEEERQRGNFPDRFSGHQFPNYSSELNVNALLLGDSALYLCASSLTTGSNTGELFFGEGSRLTVL.

The chain links TRBV6-6 to TRBJ2-1; 12 bases map to TRBD2. Trimming took 4 bases from V and 8 from J; bases not matched to a gene: 9. This CDR3 is 16 amino acids long. Germline-derived CDR1 and CDR2 are MNHNY and SVGAGI (reference sequence). CDR3 sequence reads: CASSFATSGGSDEQFF. In DNA, the CDR3 is TGTGCCAGCAGTTTTGCAACTAGCGGGGGGAGCGATGAGCAGTTCTTC.

The chain links TRBV9 to TRBJ2-2; 10 positions match TRBD2. The V gene end was trimmed by 3 bases and the J gene end by 6 bases; junction bases not matched to a gene: 8. This CDR3 region has 16 residues. Germline CDR1 and CDR2: SGDLS and YYNGEE. Here the CDR3 DNA reads TGTGCCAGCAGCGCCACTAGCGGGGCCACCTCCGGGGAGCTGTTTTTT. This translates into CASSATSGATSGELFF.

V is TRBV7-8 and J is TRBJ1-2; D is uncertain. The V end lost 1 base, the J end lost 12 bases, and 18 bases lay between the germline ends. Germline V gene lookup returns CDR1 SGHVS and CDR2 FQNEAQ. This CDR3 is 14 amino acids long. DNA for the CDR3: TGTGCCAGCAGCTTAGAGTATGGGCCAGCCGAAAACACCTTC. Its translation is CASSLEYGPAENTF.

J is TRBJ2-7 and V is TRBV6-6; D remains ambiguous. Trimming left V 5 bases short and J 7 bases short, with 12 bases between. Germline assignment: CDR1 MNHNY and CDR2 SVGAGI (reference sequence). The CDR3 has 12 residues. The CDR3: CASSLQVFEQYF. The DNA of the CDR3 is TGTGCCAGCAGTCTCCAGGTATTTGAGCAGTACTTC.

Here the CDR3 DNA reads TGCGCCAGCAGTTTTGGGGGGCACTGGACTAGCTCCGGGGCGTACAATGAGCAGTTCTTC. This gives the protein CASSFGGHWTSSGAYNEQFF. V usage is TRBV5-1 and J usage is TRBJ2-1; 8 bases match TRBD2. Germline CDR1 reads SGHRS; CDR2 reads YFSETQ. The V and J ends lost 5 bases and 4 bases, in that order; junction bases with no gene match: 23. The CDR3 is made up of 20 amino acids.

The gene calls are TRBV9 and TRBJ2-3; TRBD2 aligns across 7 bases. Per the germline V gene, CDR1 is SGDLS and CDR2 is YYNGEE. The V and J ends lost 3 bases and 4 bases, in that order; junction bases with no gene match: 17. The CDR3 contains 18 residues. The DNA for the CDR3 is TGTGCCAGCAGCGGACCCCTATCGGGAGGACCCTCGGCAGATACGCAGTATTTT. Its translation is CASSGPLSGGPSADTQYF.